The 12 T cell receptor beta chains below come from one sample, sequenced in a study of T cells expressing NK-cell markers. TCRdb reprocessed the 5' RACE reads, with one entry per CDR3 protein and no DNA. Its table records roughly 390,000 distinct CDR3 sequences. Sequenced material: blood T cells: a sorted CD56 or NKG2C T cell subset, CD4+ or CD8+ T cells, or bulk PBMC T cells (not recorded which). These receptors were collected from a man aged 18-70 years in good health.

The chain joins TRBV5-1 to TRBJ2-3; TCRdb lists TRBD1, though no DNA is available to test this call. CDR1 is SGHRS and CDR2 is YFSETQ in the germline V gene. The CDR3 spans 17 residues. CDR3: CASSLVMGGELGDTQYF.

The chain combines TRBV10-3 with TRBJ1-5; TCRdb picks TRBD1, but there is no DNA to check that call. Per the germline V gene, CDR1 is ENHRY and CDR2 is SYGVKD. CDR3 length: 17 residues. The CDR3 here is CATEGAGTGPSNQPQHF.

V and J are TRBV20-1 and TRBJ1-4; TCRdb's D gene call, TRBD1, goes unchecked for lack of DNA. CDR3 size: 14 residues. Germline V gene sequence: CDR1 DFQATT, CDR2 SNEGSKA (reference sequence). The chain's CDR3 is CSAPTTGRGEKLFF.

CDR3 protein: CSASSLNTEAFF. The chain has TRBV29-1 and TRBJ1-1. CDR3 size: 12 residues. Per the germline V gene, CDR1 is SQVTM and CDR2 is ANQGSEA.

The V call is TRBV10-3, the J call TRBJ2-7; TCRdb gives TRBD2 as the D gene, but with no DNA this cannot be confirmed. This CDR3 comprises 16 residues. Germline V gene lookup returns CDR1 ENHRY and CDR2 SYGVKD. The CDR3 sequence: CAISGFGGKDPYEQYF.

The V call is TRBV29-1, the J call TRBJ2-6; there is no DNA to check the TCRdb D call of TRBD1. Germline CDR1 reads SQVTM; CDR2 reads ANQGSEA. The CDR3 length is 19 residues. CDR3 sequence reads: CSVEDLGEYQRSGANVLTF.

The chain carries TRBV20-1 and TRBJ2-7; lacking DNA, the TRBD2 call made by TCRdb goes unchecked. The CDR3 is 15 residues long. Germline-derived CDR1 and CDR2 are DFQATT and SNEGSKA (reference sequence). CDR3 residues: CSVGQGTGLFYEQYF.

The chain has TRBV12-3 or TRBV12-4 and TRBJ1-2; the TCRdb D gene call, TRBD1, has no DNA to confirm it. This CDR3 is 12 amino acids long. The CDR3 loop reads CASTGRGGGYTF.

The chain couples TRBV24-1 to TRBJ2-7; TCRdb names TRBD1, which stays unverified in the absence of DNA. Germline lookup yields CDR1 KGHDR and CDR2 SFDVKD. This CDR3 is 15 amino acids long. The CDR3 sequence: CATSDPGKGTYEQYF.

This rearrangement joins TRBV10-3 to TRBJ2-7; absent DNA, TCRdb's TRBD1 call cannot be checked. Looked up from germline, CDR1 is ENHRY and CDR2 is SYGVKD. The CDR3 contains 15 residues. The chain's CDR3 is CAISDPGRGDYEQYF.

The gene calls are TRBV6-1 and TRBJ1-1; with no DNA, the TCRdb D assignment of TRBD1 cannot be verified. The length of the CDR3 is 14 residues. The germline CDR1 and CDR2 sequences are MNHNS and SASEGT. The CDR3 loop reads CASIPPGIMAEAFF.

The chain uses TRBV6-5 and TRBJ2-7; TCRdb names TRBD2, which stays unverified in the absence of DNA. CDR3 size: 16 residues. Per germline, CDR1 MNHEY and CDR2 SVGAGI. The CDR3 reads CASTQTGGQLGHEQYF.